This T cell receptor beta chain originates from a study of blood T cell repertoires in COVID-19. The CDR3 extends over 15 amino acids. V was clipped by 4 bases and J by 7 bases, with 17 bases between them. CDR1 LGHNA and CDR2 YNFKEQ come from the germline V gene. Data came from immunoSEQ multiplex PCR; TCRdb stores just in-frame clones and leaves some out. Here the sample spans 95,000 to 100,000 clones, about 85% being singletons. The specimen was peripheral blood. The chain couples TRBV4-2 to TRBJ1-5; TRBD1 might be the D (5 bases). This clonotype was obtained from a woman aged 70 to 79 with active or convalescent COVID-19. CDR3 bases: TGTGCCAGCAGCCTTACCACGGGGGATCGGCAGCCCCAGCATTTT. Encoded protein: CASSLTTGDRQPQHF.